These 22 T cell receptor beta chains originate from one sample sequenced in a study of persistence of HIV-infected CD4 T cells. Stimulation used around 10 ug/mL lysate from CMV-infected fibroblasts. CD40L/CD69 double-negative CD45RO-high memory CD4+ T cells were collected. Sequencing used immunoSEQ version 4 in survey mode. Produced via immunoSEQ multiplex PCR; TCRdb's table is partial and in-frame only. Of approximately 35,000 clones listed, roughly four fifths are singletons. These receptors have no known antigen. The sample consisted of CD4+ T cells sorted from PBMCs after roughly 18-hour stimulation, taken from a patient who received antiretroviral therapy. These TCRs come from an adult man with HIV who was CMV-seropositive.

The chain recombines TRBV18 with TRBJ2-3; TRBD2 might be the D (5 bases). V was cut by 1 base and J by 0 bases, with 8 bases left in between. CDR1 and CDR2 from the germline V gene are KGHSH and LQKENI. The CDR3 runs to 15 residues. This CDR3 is CASSPQRTSTDTQYF. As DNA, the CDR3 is TGTGCCAGCTCACCACAAAGGACTAGCACAGATACGCAGTATTTT.

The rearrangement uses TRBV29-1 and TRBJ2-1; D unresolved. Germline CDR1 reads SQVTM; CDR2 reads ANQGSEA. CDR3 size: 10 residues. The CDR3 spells CRDLRNEQFF. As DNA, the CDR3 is TGCAGGGATTTAAGGAATGAGCAGTTCTTC.

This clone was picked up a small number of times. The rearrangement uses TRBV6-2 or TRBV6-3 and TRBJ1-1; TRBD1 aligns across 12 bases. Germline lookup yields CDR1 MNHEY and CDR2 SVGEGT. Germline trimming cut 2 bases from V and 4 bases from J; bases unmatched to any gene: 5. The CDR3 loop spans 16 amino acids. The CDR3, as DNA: TGTGCCAGCAGTTACGGGACAGGGGGCGCATCCACTGAAGCTTTCTTT. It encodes CASSYGTGGASTEAFF.

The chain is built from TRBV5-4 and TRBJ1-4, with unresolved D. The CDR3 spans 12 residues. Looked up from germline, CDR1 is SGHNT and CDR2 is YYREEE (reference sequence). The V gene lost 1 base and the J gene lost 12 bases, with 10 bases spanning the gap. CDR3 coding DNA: TGTGCCAGCAGCTTGACGGCAGGTGAACTGTTTTTT. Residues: CASSLTAGELFF.

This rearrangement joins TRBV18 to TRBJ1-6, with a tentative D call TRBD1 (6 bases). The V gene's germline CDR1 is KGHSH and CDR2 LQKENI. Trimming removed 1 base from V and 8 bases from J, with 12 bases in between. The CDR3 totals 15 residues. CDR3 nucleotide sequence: TGTGCCAGCTCACCACTGGGGGGCAAGGATTCACCCCTCCACTTT. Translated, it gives CASSPLGGKDSPLHF.

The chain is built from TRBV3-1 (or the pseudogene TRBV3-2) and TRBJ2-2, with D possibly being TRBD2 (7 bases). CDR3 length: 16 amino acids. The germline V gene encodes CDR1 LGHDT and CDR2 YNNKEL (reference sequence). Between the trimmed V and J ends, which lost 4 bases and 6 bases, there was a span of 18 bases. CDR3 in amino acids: CASSLSGGANPGELFF. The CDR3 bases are TGTGCCAGCAGCCTTAGTGGGGGGGCTAATCCCGGGGAGCTGTTTTTT.

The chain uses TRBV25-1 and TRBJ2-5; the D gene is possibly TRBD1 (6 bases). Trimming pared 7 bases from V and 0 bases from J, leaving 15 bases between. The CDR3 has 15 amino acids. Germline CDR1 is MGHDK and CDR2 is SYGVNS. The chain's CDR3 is CASNRLRGNQETQYF. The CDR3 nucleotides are TGTGCCAGCAACAGGTTAAGGGGGAACCAAGAGACCCAGTACTTC.

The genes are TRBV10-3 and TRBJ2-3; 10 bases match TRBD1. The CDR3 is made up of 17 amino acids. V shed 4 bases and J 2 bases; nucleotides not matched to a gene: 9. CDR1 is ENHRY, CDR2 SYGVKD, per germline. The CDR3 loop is CAISVADRGTFTDTQYF. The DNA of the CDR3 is TGTGCCATCAGTGTCGCGGACAGGGGGACTTTCACAGATACGCAGTATTTT.

CDR3 residues: CASSQPGTGADTQYF. The CDR3 DNA reads TGTGCCAGCAGCCAACCCGGGACAGGGGCAGATACGCAGTATTTT. The chain carries TRBV4-2 and TRBJ2-3, with TRBD1 matching 10 bases. With V trimmed by 2 bases and J by 4 bases, 3 bases remained unmatched. The CDR3 contains 15 residues. Per the germline V gene, CDR1 is LGHNA and CDR2 is YNFKEQ.

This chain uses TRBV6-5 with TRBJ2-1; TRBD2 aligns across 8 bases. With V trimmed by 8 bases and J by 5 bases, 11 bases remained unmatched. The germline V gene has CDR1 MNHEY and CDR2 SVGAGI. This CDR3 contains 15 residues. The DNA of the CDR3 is TGTGCCAGCGTTGACGGGGGGGCAGGGAACAATGAGCAGTTCTTC. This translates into CASVDGGAGNNEQFF.

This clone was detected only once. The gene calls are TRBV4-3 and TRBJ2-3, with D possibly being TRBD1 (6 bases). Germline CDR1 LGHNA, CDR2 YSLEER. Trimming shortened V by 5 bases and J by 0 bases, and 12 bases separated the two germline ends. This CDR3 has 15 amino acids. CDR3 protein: CASSTWTVSTDTQYF. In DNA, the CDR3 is TGCGCCAGCAGCACCTGGACAGTTAGCACAGATACGCAGTATTTT.

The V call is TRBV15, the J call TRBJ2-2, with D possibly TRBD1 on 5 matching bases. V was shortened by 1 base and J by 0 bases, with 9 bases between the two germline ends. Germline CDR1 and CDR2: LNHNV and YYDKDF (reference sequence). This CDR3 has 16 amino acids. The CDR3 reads CATSRASRANTGELFF. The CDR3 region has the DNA TGTGCCACCAGCAGAGCTTCCAGGGCGAACACCGGGGAGCTGTTTTTT.

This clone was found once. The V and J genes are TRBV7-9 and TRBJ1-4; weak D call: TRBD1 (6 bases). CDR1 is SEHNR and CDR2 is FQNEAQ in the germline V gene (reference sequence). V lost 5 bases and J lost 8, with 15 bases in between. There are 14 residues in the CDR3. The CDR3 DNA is TGTGCCAGCAGCCGGGACAACAAGTTGGAAAAACTGTTTTTT. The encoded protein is CASSRDNKLEKLFF.

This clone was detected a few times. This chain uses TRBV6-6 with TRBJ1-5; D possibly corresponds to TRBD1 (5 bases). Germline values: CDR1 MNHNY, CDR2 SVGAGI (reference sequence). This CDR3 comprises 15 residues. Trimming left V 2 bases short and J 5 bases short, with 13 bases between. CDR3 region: CASSYGQRRDQPQHF. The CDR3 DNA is TGTGCCAGCAGTTACGGACAACGCCGGGATCAGCCCCAGCATTTT.

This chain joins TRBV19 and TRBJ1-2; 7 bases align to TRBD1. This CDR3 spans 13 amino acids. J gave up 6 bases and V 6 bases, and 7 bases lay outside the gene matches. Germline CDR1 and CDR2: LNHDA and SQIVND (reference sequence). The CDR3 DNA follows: TGTGCCAGTAGAATACAGGGGCGGAATGGCTACACCTTC. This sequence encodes CASRIQGRNGYTF.

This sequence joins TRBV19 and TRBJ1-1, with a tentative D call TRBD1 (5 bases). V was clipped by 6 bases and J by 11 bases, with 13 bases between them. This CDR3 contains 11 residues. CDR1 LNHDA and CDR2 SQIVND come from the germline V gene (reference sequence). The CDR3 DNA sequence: TGTGCCAGTAGATGGGGGGGTGCGGCTTTCTTT. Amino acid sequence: CASRWGGAAFF.

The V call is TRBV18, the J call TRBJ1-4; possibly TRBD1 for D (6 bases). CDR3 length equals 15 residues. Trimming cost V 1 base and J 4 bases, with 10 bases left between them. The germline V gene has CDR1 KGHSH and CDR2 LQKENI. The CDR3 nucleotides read TGTGCCAGCTCACCACAAAACAGGGTTAATGAAAAACTGTTTTTT. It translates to CASSPQNRVNEKLFF. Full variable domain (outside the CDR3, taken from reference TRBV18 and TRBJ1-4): NAGVMQNPRHLVRRRGQEARLRCSPMKGHSHVYWYRQLPEEGLKFMVYLQKENIIDESGMPKERFSAEFPKEGPSILRIQQVVRGDSAAYFCASSPQNRVNEKLFFGSGTQLSVL.

The CDR3 DNA sequence: TGTGCCACCAGCGGGGCCCGCGGCACAGATACGCAGTATTTT. It codes for CATSGARGTDTQYF. The chain links TRBV24-1 to TRBJ2-3, with D perhaps assigned TRBD1 or TRBD2 (5 bases each). CDR1 and CDR2 (germline): KGHDR, SFDVKD. V was clipped by 7 bases and J by 1 base, with 11 bases between them. The length of the CDR3 is 14 residues.

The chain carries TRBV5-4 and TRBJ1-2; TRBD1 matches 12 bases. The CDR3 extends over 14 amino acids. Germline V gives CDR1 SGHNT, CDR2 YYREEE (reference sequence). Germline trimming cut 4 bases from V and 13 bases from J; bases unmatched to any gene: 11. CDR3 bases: TGTGCCAGCAGCGAGACCGGGACAGGGGGCGCCGGCACCTTC. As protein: CASSETGTGGAGTF.

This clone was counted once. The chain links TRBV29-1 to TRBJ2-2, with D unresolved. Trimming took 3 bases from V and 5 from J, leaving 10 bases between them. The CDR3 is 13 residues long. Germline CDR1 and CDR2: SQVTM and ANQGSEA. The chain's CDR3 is CSVDLDATGELFF. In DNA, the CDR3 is TGCAGCGTTGATCTCGACGCAACCGGGGAGCTGTTTTTT.

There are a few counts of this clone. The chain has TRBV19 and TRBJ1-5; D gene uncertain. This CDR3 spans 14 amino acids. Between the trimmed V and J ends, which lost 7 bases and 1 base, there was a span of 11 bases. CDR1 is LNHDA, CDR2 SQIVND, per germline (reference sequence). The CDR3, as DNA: TGTGCCAGTAACGACCGGATGAGCAATCAGCCCCAGCATTTT. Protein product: CASNDRMSNQPQHF.

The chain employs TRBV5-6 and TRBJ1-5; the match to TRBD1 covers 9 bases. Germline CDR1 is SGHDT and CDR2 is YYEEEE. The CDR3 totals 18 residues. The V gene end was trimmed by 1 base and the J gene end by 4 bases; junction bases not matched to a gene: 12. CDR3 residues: CASSLYNFGTGRNQPQHF. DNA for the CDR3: TGTGCCAGCAGCTTGTATAATTTTGGGACAGGGAGGAATCAGCCCCAGCATTTT.